Included here is one TCR beta chain sequence, with context. Its matching antigen is unknown. The data were taken from a study of beta chain features in type 1 diabetes. The study's findings and limits: Sampled from patients, naive, central memory and Treg TCRB repertoires appeared more similar than those sampled from healthy donors. In all four CD4+ subsets, TCRB CDR3 length was significantly, moderately reduced in type 1 diabetes.

CDR1 and CDR2 (germline): MNHEY, SMNVEV (reference sequence). V was clipped by 5 bases and J by 0 bases, with 7 bases between them. This CDR3 region has 13 residues. Expressed TCRB transcripts were sequenced because the entire RNA isolate underwent reverse transcription. Generated by immunoSEQ multiplex PCR, the TCRdb table keeps only in-frame clones and is missing some. The data show some 330,000 clones, with 10% to 15% seen just once and over 0.008% held by the top ten. The rearrangement uses TRBV27 and TRBJ1-2, with D hard to call. The specimen sequenced was naive CD4+ T cells from blood. The sequence derives from a woman aged 18-30 years with type 1 diabetes. As DNA, the CDR3 is TGTGCCAGCAGTGAGGCAGCTAACTATGGCTACACCTTC. Amino acid sequence: CASSEAANYGYTF.